The present T cell receptor beta chain was sequenced within a study of cytotoxic CD8 clonotypes in ibrutinib-treated CLL (dated by TCRdb to the early 2020s). Broadly, across the study: In this cohort, some 14 patients were treatment-naive and roughly ten were relapsed/refractory, while roughly 18 had unmutated IGHV. Cryopreserved peripheral blood mononuclear cells were collected at three points: before therapy, at response, and at either sustained remission or disease progression. On average, each sample yielded some 250,000 productive templates and 85,000 to 95,000 productive rearrangements. Partial responses were observed in about 25 patients and complete responses in 2; after a median follow-up of 68 months, remission was maintained in about 15 patients and progression was observed in approximately twelve. The response samples were drawn at a median of 12 months into treatment, with a range of roughly 6 to 40 months. Patients were still on ibrutinib when every remission and progressive disease sample was collected. Longitudinal samples were obtainable from about 30% of the roughly 90 participants in the trial.

Concerning this clone: It lacks a known antigen. No quality values exist for individual bases; no much larger clone is one base distant.

The goal of deep resolution MiSeq sequencing was a depth between 1 in 1 million and 1 in 200,000 T cells, and coverage averaged 10x per clonotype. The immunoSEQ hsTCRB Kit was used to generate the TCR beta libraries. The authors processed their data as follows. Data were analyzed with ImmunoSEQ Data Assistant and ImmunoSEQ Analyzer, with V, D and J genes assigned per IMGT definitions. Clonality, which ranges from 0 to 1, was calculated by subtracting the normalized Shannon entropy of productive rearrangement frequencies from one. Public clonotype analysis was restricted to overrepresented clonotypes comprising at least 0.05% of each patient's repertoire. Roughly 13 repertoires from age-matched healthy donors, obtained from immuneACCESS, served as clonality controls. The table comes from immuneACCESS by way of TCRdb, which keeps in-frame sequences with V and J called. Part of the clones is missing from these tables; in studies checked, under half for an unresolved V gene and the rest for unknown reasons. V and J calls and clone size are those listed in that table; D and trimming were worked out from the DNA. This sample lists 120,000 to 150,000 clones; 70% to 80% were detected once. The ten largest make up under 35% of the sample.

Overall study outcomes, separate from this receptor: At baseline, clonality was higher than in age-matched healthy donors and showed a strong correlation with circulating CD8+ T-cell counts. Public clonotypes were rare and either contracted or stayed stable during treatment, and the rise in clonality at ibrutinib response reflected the expansion of private clonotypes. At ibrutinib response clonality went up, during sustained remission it held steady, and at progression it dropped back toward baseline. Sustained-remission and progressing patients did not have matched sampling times, and lymph node repertoires were not examined.

The time point label, as the study defines it: eleven to twelve months on ibrutinib. For TCR beta library preparation, approximately 1.8 micrograms of genomic DNA was extracted from cryopreserved PBMCs. Longitudinal blood samples from CLL patients receiving ibrutinib monotherapy were subjected to high-throughput TCR beta sequencing. The patients took part in an open-label, single-center phase 2 trial of ibrutinib monotherapy. This receptor was obtained from a human donor with chronic lymphocytic leukemia. The sequenced sample was PBMCs, obtained after 12 months of ibrutinib treatment.

The DNA sequence is given as TGTGCCAGCAGCCACCTCCCGGGGACTAGCGGGATATCAGGGGACAATGAGCAGTTCTTC. This encodes CASSHLPGTSGISGDNEQFF. In this chain, TRBV27 is recombined with TRBJ2-1; TRBD2 fits 13 bases in the junction. CDR1 is given as MNHEY and CDR2 as SMNVEV, both from the germline V gene (reference sequence). Trimming accounts for 6 bases at V and 5 bases at J, while the number of junction bases matched to no gene is 19. There are 20 amino acids in the CDR3, from cysteine to phenylalanine inclusive. Only the CDR3 portion is preserved as DNA: 60 bases, with reading frame beginning at the first base.